Listed below are T cell receptor beta chains from one sample, sequenced in a study of T cell responses to AZD1222 COVID-19 vaccine. Profiled with immunoSEQ multiplex PCR; TCRdb holds only in-frame clones, not every one. This sample has roughly 110,000 clones, with about 92% found just once. The starting material was peripheral blood, obtained 28 days after the second AZD1222 dose. Receptors originate from an adult who received the AZD1222 COVID-19 vaccine. The CDR3 runs from the conserved cysteine through the conserved F or W. The D gene is left open where the match is weak. Size values are once, few and many counts, or a class for expanded clones, and some rows have none.

cdr3_nt cdr3_aa j_call clone_size v_call d_call
TGTGCCAGCTCACCGCAGGGGGCCGGGGCCAACGTCCTGACTTTC CASSPQGAGANVLTF TRBJ2-6 - TRBV18 TRBD1
TGTGCCAGCAGGCCCCTGGGAGGGGTCGGGAGCAATCAGCCCCAGCATTTT CASRPLGGVGSNQPQHF TRBJ1-5 many TRBV27 -
TGCGCCAGCAGCCAAGATCATACAACTAATGAAAAACTGTTTTTT CASSQDHTTNEKLFF TRBJ1-4 - TRBV4-3 -
TGCAGCGTTGGGAAGGGGGCGGACATTCAGTACTTC CSVGKGADIQYF TRBJ2-4 once TRBV29-1 TRBD1
TGTGCCAGCAGCCCCTCTGGACTAGCGGGGGGGAGCTCCTACAATGAGCAGTTCTTC CASSPSGLAGGSSYNEQFF TRBJ2-1 - TRBV7-3 TRBD2
TGTGCCAGCAGTTTGACCGGACAGCCCGAGCAGTACTTC CASSLTGQPEQYF TRBJ2-7 once TRBV27 -
TGTGCCAGCAGTGCTTTCGGGGGGGACGAAAAACTGTTTTTT CASSAFGGDEKLFF TRBJ1-4 once TRBV7-9 -
TGTGCCAGCAGCCCTAGCGGGACAGGAAGGAATGAGCAGTTCTTC CASSPSGTGRNEQFF TRBJ2-1 - TRBV7-2 -
TGTGCCAGTAGTCAGGGGGCTGGGCAGCCCCAGCATTTT CASSQGAGQPQHF TRBJ1-5 - TRBV19 TRBD1
TGTGCCAGCTCAGAGTCTAGCGGGGGTGAGACCCAGTACTTC CASSESSGGETQYF TRBJ2-5 - TRBV18 TRBD2
TGTGCCAGCAGTGACTCGTTATCTGGGGCCAACGTCCTGACTTTC CASSDSLSGANVLTF TRBJ2-6 - TRBV6-4 -
TGTGCCAGCAGTTTAGGGGGGGCGTATCGCAATGAGCAGTTCTTC CASSLGGAYRNEQFF TRBJ2-1 - TRBV27 -
TGTGCCACCGGGTTGTACAATGAGCAGTTCTTC CATGLYNEQFF TRBJ2-1 - TRBV24-1 -
TGTGCCAGCAGCGTAGAACTAGCGGGGGGAAACAATGAGCAGTTCTTC CASSVELAGGNNEQFF TRBJ2-1 - TRBV9 TRBD2
TGTGCCAGCGGCGGTATGGTATCGAGCACAGATACGCAGTATTTT CASGGMVSSTDTQYF TRBJ2-3 once TRBV25-1 -
TGTGCCAGTAGTATAATCCGGAGGGCAAGGAAGGGGGAGCTGTTTTTT CASSIIRRARKGELFF TRBJ2-2 - TRBV19 -
TGTGCCAGCAGCCAAGATCGAGGGTATGGCTACACCTTC CASSQDRGYGYTF TRBJ1-2 - TRBV14 -
TGTGCCAGCAGCGACAGGTGGATCTATGGCTACACCTTC CASSDRWIYGYTF TRBJ1-2 - TRBV18 -
TGTGCCAGCAGTGAAGAATTCCCCGGAGCAACTAATGAAAAACTGTTTTTT CASSEEFPGATNEKLFF TRBJ1-4 once TRBV6-1 -
TGTGCCAGCAGCCTTGGAACAGGGGACCAAGAGACCCAGTACTTC CASSLGTGDQETQYF TRBJ2-5 - TRBV9 TRBD1
TGTGCCAGCAGTTACTCGACCTTGGGCACTGAAGCTTTCTTT CASSYSTLGTEAFF TRBJ1-1 - TRBV6-5 -
TGCGCCAGCAGCCAGGGGACCTCAACTCTCTACGAGCAGTACTTC CASSQGTSTLYEQYF TRBJ2-7 - TRBV4-3 -
TGTGCCAGCAGCTATGGGACGGAGGCTTCCTATAATTCACCCCTCCACTTT CASSYGTEASYNSPLHF TRBJ1-6 - TRBV9 -
TGCAGCGTTGTGGACAGGGTGGGAACTGAAGCTTTCTTT CSVVDRVGTEAFF TRBJ1-1 - TRBV29-1 TRBD1
TGTGCCAGCAGTTTGGACGTGGGGGGGCCCCTCCACTTT CASSLDVGGPLHF TRBJ1-6 few TRBV27 -
TGTGCCAGCAGGCGCCACGAGCAGTACTTC CASRRHEQYF TRBJ2-7 few TRBV7-2 -
TGTGCCAGCAGCCCAGGGGCCTTTCGCTCTGGAAACACCATATATTTT CASSPGAFRSGNTIYF TRBJ1-3 - TRBV7-2 -
TGTGCCAGCAGTGAAGGGACAGGGACAGCTCTAAAGCAGTACTTC CASSEGTGTALKQYF TRBJ2-7 - TRBV2 TRBD1
TGTGCCAGTAGTACGGGGACAAACGATCAGCCCCAGCATTTT CASSTGTNDQPQHF TRBJ1-5 - TRBV19 -
TGTGCCAGCAGCTTACAGCGGGGGCATACAGATACGCAGTATTTT CASSLQRGHTDTQYF TRBJ2-3 - TRBV7-2 TRBD2
TGTGCCAGCAGCGTAGGAAGCGGGACTAGCGGGGCCTCCTACGAGCAGTACTTC CASSVGSGTSGASYEQYF TRBJ2-7 - TRBV9 TRBD2
TGTGCCAGCAGCTTAGGAGATGGGGGCTATCAGCCCCAGCATTTT CASSLGDGGYQPQHF TRBJ1-5 - TRBV7-2 -
TGTGCCAGCAGCTTTGGTAGGGACTCCTACAATGAGCAGTTCTTC CASSFGRDSYNEQFF TRBJ2-1 - TRBV7-3 -
TGCAGCGCCCGACAGGGGACCGACTATGGCTACACCTTC CSARQGTDYGYTF TRBJ1-2 - TRBV29-1 TRBD1
TGTGCCAGCAGACCGGGGGGGGCCTATGGCTACACCTTC CASRPGGAYGYTF TRBJ1-2 - TRBV27 -
TGTGCCAGCAGGCCGACCGATACATGGTATGGCTACACCTTC CASRPTDTWYGYTF TRBJ1-2 - TRBV6-5 -
TGTGCCAGCAGTTTAGACAGGGTCTCCCCCAATGAGCAGTTCTTC CASSLDRVSPNEQFF TRBJ2-1 - TRBV27 TRBD1
TGTGCCAGCGCCTCCCGATCAGGGGGCCGTTACAATGAGCAGTTCTTC CASASRSGGRYNEQFF TRBJ2-1 - TRBV7-3 TRBD1
TGCGCCACCGCCCGGTCTAGCGGGGGGCCCTACACCGGGGAGCTGTTTTTT CATARSSGGPYTGELFF TRBJ2-2 - TRBV5-1 TRBD2